This T cell receptor (beta chain) was identified during a study of T cell clonotyping in hematopoietic cell transplantation. Study background: Recipient samples before transplant were obtained post-cytoreduction. Findings and limits, study-wide: After transplant, recipient diversity fell while pathologically expanded clonotypes grew through day 180. Broader posttransplant TCR repertoire diversity was predicted by graft donor and pretransplant recipient Inverse Simpson Index values.

The germline V gene encodes CDR1 SGHVS and CDR2 FNYEAQ. The CDR3 is 15 residues long. Trimming stripped 0 bases from V and 4 bases from J, with 9 bases between. Time point in this sample: recipient sample about 28 days before transplant, after cytoreduction. Recipients were bled about 28 days pretransplant and at posttransplant days 30, 100, 180. Some clones are missing from TCRdb's copy, which holds only in-frame ones; the method was immunoSEQ multiplex PCR. The sample includes approximately 5,400 clones, about 88% of them seen just once. Comment on this clone: Its specificity is not known.

The chain links TRBV7-6 to TRBJ1-4, with D hard to call. Sequenced here: peripheral blood mononuclear cells, sampled before stem cell transplant. The TCR comes from a man aged 60 to 69 with acute myeloid leukemia. Some clones in this sample may be carry-over from other donors' samples. CDR3: CASSLAPGYNEKLFF. The CDR3 nucleotides read TGTGCCAGCAGCTTAGCGCCAGGCTATAATGAAAAACTGTTTTTT. The full variable domain, rest sourced from reference TRBV7-6 and TRBJ1-4, is GAGVSQSPRYKVTKRGQDVALRCDPISGHVSLYWYRQALGQGPEFLTYFNYEAQQDKSGLPNDRFSAERPEGSISTLTIQRTEQRDSAMYRCASSLAPGYNEKLFFGSGTQLSVL.